Given below is one T cell receptor beta chain in context. Its antigen is currently unknown. The data belong to a study of cytomegalovirus exposure and HLA in healthy donors. Study-level findings and limits: Analysis performed later showed TCR beta chains linked to HLA being more clonally expanded than equally common others. The study labeled 164 TCR beta chains cytomegalovirus-associated. Some V segments could not be told apart, so they were left out, TRBV6-2 and TRBV6-3 among them.

Per germline, CDR1 SGHDT and CDR2 YYEEEE. This CDR3 is 16 amino acids long. Germline trimming cut 1 base from V and 2 bases from J; bases unmatched to any gene: 6. The PCR had 60 Vbeta and 13 Jbeta primers. Libraries were prepared by immunoSEQ multiplex PCR; TCRdb keeps only in-frame clonotypes and omits some of them. The table shows about 200,000 clones, with around 78% occurring only once. The specimen sequenced was PBMCs. The TCR was taken from a man aged 25-45 years in good health and CMV-seronegative. The rearrangement links TRBV5-6 to TRBJ2-5, with 9 bases that match TRBD2. The CDR3 loop is CASSLSRLADQETQYF. The CDR3 DNA is TGTGCCAGCAGCTTGTCGAGACTAGCGGATCAAGAGACCCAGTACTTC.